The 13 T cell receptor beta chains listed next were all sequenced from one sample in a study of control samples from healthy donors and cancer patients. The protocol was immunoSEQ multiplex PCR, while the TCRdb copy is restricted to in-frame clones and leaves out a portion. The data show 85,000 to 90,000 clones, about 89% seen once. Material: blood. Receptor source: a man younger than 40 in good health.

The rearrangement uses TRBV19 and TRBJ2-3, with 10 bases aligning to TRBD1. The V gene's germline CDR1 is LNHDA and CDR2 SQIVND (reference sequence). This CDR3 has 15 amino acids. The J segment lost 1 base and the V segment lost 10 bases, leaving 8 bases of the junction unmatched. The CDR3 protein is CATTSGTGGTDTQYF. CDR3 in DNA: TGTGCCACGACTTCCGGGACAGGGGGCACAGATACGCAGTATTTT.

J is TRBJ2-1 and V is TRBV7-6; TRBD2 aligns across 10 bases. Germline-derived CDR1 and CDR2 are SGHVS and FNYEAQ. This CDR3 spans 18 amino acids. J was trimmed by 4 bases and V by 3 bases; bases with no gene match: 12. The CDR3 loop reads CASSFSPSGGFLYNEQFF. CDR3 sequence (DNA): TGTGCCAGCAGCTTTAGTCCTAGCGGGGGCTTCCTTTACAATGAGCAGTTCTTC.

V is TRBV6-5 and J is TRBJ2-1; D remains ambiguous. The CDR3 is 15 amino acids. Germline values: CDR1 MNHEY, CDR2 SVGAGI. Trimming left V 4 bases short and J 0 bases short, with 10 bases between. CDR3 bases: TGTGCCAGCAGTTTCAGGCGGAGCTCCTACAATGAGCAGTTCTTC. Protein sequence: CASSFRRSSYNEQFF.

The chain links TRBV5-1 to TRBJ1-1; no reliable D call. This CDR3 contains 11 residues. The germline V gene encodes CDR1 SGHRS and CDR2 YFSETQ. The ends were cut back, 0 bases at V and 7 bases at J, with 4 bases in the middle. CDR3 sequence: CASSLVGEAFF. CDR3 in DNA: TGCGCCAGCAGCTTGGTGGGTGAAGCTTTCTTT.

The chain links TRBV23-1 to TRBJ2-3; TRBD1 is a possible D gene (6 bases). TRBV23-1 is given ORF status, its function remaining uncertain. This CDR3 has 17 residues. V lost 0 bases and J 1 base, leaving 14 bases between the germline ends. CDR3 in DNA: TGCGCCAGCAGTCAATCGGAGAGGGACATCGGCACAGATACGCAGTATTTT. It codes for CASSQSERDIGTDTQYF.

V and J are TRBV19 and TRBJ2-2; 9 bases agree with TRBD2. Trimming at V came to 3 bases and at J to 5 bases, leaving 4 bases not matched to a gene. CDR1 and CDR2 from the germline V gene are LNHDA and SQIVND (reference sequence). The CDR3 is made up of 15 amino acids. The CDR3 protein is CASSMGSGGTGELFF. CDR3 nucleotides: TGTGCCAGTAGTATGGGTAGCGGGGGAACCGGGGAGCTGTTTTTT.

This chain links TRBV6-1 with TRBJ2-5; D unresolved. The germline V gene encodes CDR1 MNHNS and CDR2 SASEGT. V lost 0 bases, J lost 7 bases, and 9 bases lay in between. The CDR3 totals 13 residues. CDR3 region: CASSEAPAGTQYF. For the CDR3, the DNA is TGTGCCAGCAGTGAAGCCCCCGCCGGGACCCAGTACTTC.

The chain joins TRBV5-6 to TRBJ1-5, with D hard to call. The CDR3 length is 15 residues. From germline, CDR1 is SGHDT and CDR2 YYEEEE. Trimming removed 0 bases from V and 0 bases from J, with 7 bases in between. For the CDR3, the DNA is TGTGCCAGCAGCTTGGGAGATTATAGCAATCAGCCCCAGCATTTT. As protein: CASSLGDYSNQPQHF.

V is TRBV7-9 and J is TRBJ2-5; possibly TRBD2 for D (6 bases). V was shortened by 5 bases and J by 0 bases, with 22 bases between the two germline ends. Germline values: CDR1 SEHNR, CDR2 FQNEAQ (reference sequence). The CDR3 has 18 residues. The CDR3 bases are TGTGCCAGCAGCCAGCCACTGCGCGGGGCGGGGTACCAAGAGACCCAGTACTTC. This translates into CASSQPLRGAGYQETQYF.

The rearrangement links TRBV9 to TRBJ2-7; D not certain. The germline V and J ends were trimmed by 0 bases and 0 bases, with 7 bases remaining between them. CDR1 is SGDLS, CDR2 YYNGEE, per germline. The CDR3 contains 14 residues. The CDR3: CASSVDGSSYEQYF. As DNA, the CDR3 is TGTGCCAGCAGCGTAGACGGAAGCTCCTACGAGCAGTACTTC.

A single count supports this clone. This chain joins TRBV6-6 and TRBJ1-4; the D gene is possibly TRBD1 (6 bases). The V gene's germline CDR1 is MNHNY and CDR2 SVGAGI (reference sequence). The CDR3 extends over 15 amino acids. Trimming left V 0 bases short and J 7 bases short, with 12 bases between. CDR3 nucleotide sequence: TGTGCCAGCAGTTACTCGTCCGGGGGGCGTGAAAAACTGTTTTTT. Translation: CASSYSSGGREKLFF.

The chain has TRBV2 and TRBJ1-3, with D perhaps matching TRBD1 (5 bases). With 2 bases removed from V and 0 bases from J, the gap between germline ends came to 11 bases. The CDR3 has 16 amino acids. Germline CDR1 is SNHLY and CDR2 is FYNNEI. The DNA for the CDR3 is TGTGCCAGCAGTGAATGGGACGGGAGCTCTGGAAACACCATATATTTT. It specifies CASSEWDGSSGNTIYF.

V gene TRBV11-2 combines with J gene TRBJ2-3; D unclear. This CDR3 has 16 amino acids. Germline V lookup: CDR1 SGHAT, CDR2 FQNNGV. Trimming took off 7 bases at V and 0 bases at J, with 17 bases between the two ends. For the CDR3, the DNA is TGTGCCAGCACCCTAAGCGTATTAACTAGCACAGATACGCAGTATTTT. It translates to CASTLSVLTSTDTQYF. The variable domain in full, with the rest retrieved from reference TRBV11-2 and TRBJ2-3, is EAGVAQSPRYKIIEKRQSVAFWCNPISGHATLYWYQQILGQGPKLLIQFQNNGVVDDSQLPKDRFSAERLKGVDSTLKIQPAKLEDSAVYLCASTLSVLTSTDTQYFGPGTRLTVL.